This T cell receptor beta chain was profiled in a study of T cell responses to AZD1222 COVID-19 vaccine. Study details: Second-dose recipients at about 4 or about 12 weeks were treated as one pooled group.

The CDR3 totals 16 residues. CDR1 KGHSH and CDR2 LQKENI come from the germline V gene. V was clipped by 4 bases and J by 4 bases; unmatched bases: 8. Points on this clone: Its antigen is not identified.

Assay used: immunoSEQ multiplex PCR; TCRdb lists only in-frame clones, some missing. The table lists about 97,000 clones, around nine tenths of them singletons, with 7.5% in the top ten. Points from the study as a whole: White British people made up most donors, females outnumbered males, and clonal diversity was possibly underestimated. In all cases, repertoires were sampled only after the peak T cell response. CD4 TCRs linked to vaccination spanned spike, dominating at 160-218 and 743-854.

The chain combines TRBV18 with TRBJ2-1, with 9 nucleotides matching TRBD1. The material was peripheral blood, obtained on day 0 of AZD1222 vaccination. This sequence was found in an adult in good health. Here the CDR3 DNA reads TGTGCCAGCTCACTAACATCGGGACAGGGTTACAATGAGCAGTTCTTC. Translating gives CASSLTSGQGYNEQFF.